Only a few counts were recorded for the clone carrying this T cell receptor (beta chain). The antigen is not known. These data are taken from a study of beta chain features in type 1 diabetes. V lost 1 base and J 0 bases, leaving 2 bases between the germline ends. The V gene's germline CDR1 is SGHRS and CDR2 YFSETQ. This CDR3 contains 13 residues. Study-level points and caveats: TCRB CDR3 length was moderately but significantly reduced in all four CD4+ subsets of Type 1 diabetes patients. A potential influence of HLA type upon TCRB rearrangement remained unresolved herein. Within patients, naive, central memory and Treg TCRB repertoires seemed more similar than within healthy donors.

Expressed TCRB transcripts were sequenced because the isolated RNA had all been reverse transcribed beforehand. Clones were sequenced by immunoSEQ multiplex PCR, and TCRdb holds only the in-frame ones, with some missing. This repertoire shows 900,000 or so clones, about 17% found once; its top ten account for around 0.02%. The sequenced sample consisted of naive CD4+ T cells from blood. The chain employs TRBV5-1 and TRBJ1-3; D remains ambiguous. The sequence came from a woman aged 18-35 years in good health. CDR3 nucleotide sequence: TGCGCCAGCAGCTTGAACTCTGGAAACACCATATATTTT. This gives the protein CASSLNSGNTIYF.